The present T cell receptor (beta chain) was sequenced within a study of blood T cells in healthy people across ages. The study, taken as a whole, reports: More naive CD4+ cells and higher diversity were found in long-lived than in aged donors.

This clonotype was counted only a few times. What it binds is not known. Trimming left V 0 bases short and J 8 bases short, with 13 bases between. CDR1 is MNHEY, CDR2 SMNVEV, per germline (reference sequence). The CDR3 runs to 14 residues. The authors ran a second PCR of 7 to 11 cycles using a sample-barcoded 5' primer and a J-beta primer mix. Every cDNA molecule bore a tag from a template-switch adaptor containing 12 random nucleotides. MiXCR, run by TCRdb on the 5' RACE reads, gives a single entry per CDR3 protein. The repertoire holds under 1 million distinct CDR3 sequences, with under 55% as singletons.

The sample taken for sequencing was blood. This chain links TRBV27 with TRBJ1-1; D is unresolved. This receptor was identified in a man in his 60s in good health. The CDR3 DNA reads TGTGCCAGCAGTTTATCGGGAGGTTTCACCGAAGCTTTCTTT. This sequence encodes CASSLSGGFTEAFF.